The text below deals with one TCR beta chain. Its recognized antigen is unknown. No base qualities exist here, and no much larger clone lies one base off it. Via the germline V gene, CDR1 is ENHRY and CDR2 SYGVKD. From V the trimming removes 6 bases and from J it removes 8 bases, while the gene matches leave 2 bases of the junction unaccounted for. The CDR3 contains 11 residues, cysteine and phenylalanine counted. Only CDR3 DNA is held: 33 bases, read in frame from base 1. This entry is derived from a study of cytomegalovirus exposure and HLA in healthy donors (dated by TCRdb to between 2016 and 2019). Study-wide context: In an earlier analysis of approximately 500 of the donors, less than 350 Gb of sequence data and roughly 100 million unique TCR beta sequences from some 170 million T cells were reported. An early release that covered 640 HLA-typed donors contained approximately 320 gigabases of sequencing data and 80 million or so unique TCR sequences. The genetic ancestry cluster associated with self-reported Caucasian donors included 65% to 90% of the 398 genotyped donors. The study aimed to test whether cataloging public T cell receptors could reveal signatures of past pathogen exposure. The T cell repertoires of roughly 660 subjects were profiled by immunosequencing and related to cytomegalovirus serostatus. Besides the first cohort of roughly 700 subjects, a separate validation cohort made up of 120 different subjects was used. High-throughput TCR immunosequencing, statistical association of individual TCRs with disease status, and machine learning were combined to predict cytomegalovirus infection status. A later analysis re-examined previously published TCR beta repertoires from about 670 donors and added high-resolution HLA genotyping to investigate patterns of TCR occurrence. The later analysis used no new phenotypic data to find candidate immune exposures, relying instead on TCR beta sequences and their occurrence across donors. To decide whether each TCR beta V gene segment behaved as functional or pseudogenic, an earlier analysis of nearly 600 of the donors relied on high-throughput TCR beta sequencing. Donor age, sex, ethnicity and CMV serostatus were compiled alongside the repertoire data. In a later genetic analysis, genome-wide SNP genotypes for about 55% of the roughly 700 donors were used, and that subset was treated as a discovery cohort. All discovery cohort repertoires had been generated using a single sequencing platform. HLA typing covered class I and class II loci at four-digit resolution. Typing coverage varied by locus: about 620-630 donors for A, B, C, DRB1 and DQB1; around 560 for DQA1; 600 to 610 for DPA1; under 490 for DPB1. Roughly 5 DR-DQ haplotypes were handled as single units for association and clustering, since linkage in the cohort was strong. On average, roughly 200,000 unique TCR beta nucleotide sequences were sequenced per donor among about 400 genotyped donors of the cohort, with 15% to 20% of those sequences being non-productive. Results and caveats for the whole study, not just this receptor: In an earlier analysis of more than 500 of the donors, most TCR beta V segments appeared in productive rearrangements about 87% or about 30% of the time, broadly matching IMGT annotations. Correlated functional status among segregating V segments might be attributable to linkage disequilibrium, but an unknown experimental factor could not be ruled out. A further reported finding was that TCR beta sequences accurately predicted the HLA-A and HLA-B alleles for most subjects in the first cohort. In a later analysis, more than 15,000 TCR beta sequences were associated with specific HLA alleles at a false discovery rate of 0.05. Cytomegalovirus status was reported to be diagnosed by the classifier with high specificity and sensitivity in both the original and validation cohorts. Because HLA typing was unavailable for some donors at each locus, only the typed subset was used in association tests. The cohort was sequenced for TCR beta chains only, and without alpha or paired-chain data the features that could be detected were limited. A later analysis found that TCR association rates varied across HLA loci, with DRB1 alleles showing the most associated TCRs and HLA-C alleles the fewest. An association between a missense DCLRE1C variant and V-gene and J-gene trimming of TCR beta chains was found in a later genetic analysis and replicated in an independent cohort. In vitro tests confirmed that a few of the cytomegalovirus-associated TCR beta chains recognize cytomegalovirus antigens. Sequencing depth was assumed to be roughly uniform across donors in the presence/absence analyses, though that assumption may not hold. In a later analysis, several top co-occurrence clusters were reported to appear linked to parvovirus B19, influenza, CMV and Epstein-Barr virus. According to the authors, the approach could potentially be generalized to other disease states and immunological phenotypes. The 87-base-pair reads could not distinguish some IMGT-functional V segments, including TRBV6-2 and TRBV6-3, so those segments were excluded. According to a later analysis, most CMV-associated TCR beta chains appeared to be HLA-restricted, and the HLA associations seemed to be driven largely by CMV exposure. Across donors, most TCR sequences were observed very rarely, whereas some public TCRs were present in many individuals. For the cohort, immune exposure information was limited to CMV serostatus. A group of highly shared sequence variants was considered likely to be a technical artifact of the sequencing pipeline. The study gave a list of about 150 TCR beta chains associated with cytomegalovirus. In a later genetic analysis, fewer N-insertions in productive TCRs were reported among donors in an Asian-associated ancestry cluster than the roughly 700-donor mean. In a later analysis, HLA-associated TCR beta chains were found to be more clonally expanded and to have lower generation probabilities than equally common non-associated chains. Assigning TCR associations to individual alleles was difficult when HLA alleles, especially DR and DQ, strongly co-occurred. The earlier analysis of around 600 of the donors excluded some 15 rarely observed V segments, including chromosome 9 orphons, because counts were too low.

The protocol used for the library was the immunoSEQ multiplex PCR assay. A mixture of 60 forward primers for TCR Vbeta segments and 13 reverse primers for TCR Jbeta segments was used in the multiplex PCR. The CDR3 region of rearranged TCR beta genes was amplified from genomic DNA by a multiplex PCR assay. On the Illumina HiSeq System, the amplified TCR beta libraries were sequenced as 87-base-pair reads. The study's own analysis went as follows. Across the 640 or so repertoires, a later analysis counted roughly 77 million unique TCR beta chains, around 10 million of which were shared by at least two donors. Raw reads were error-corrected and collapsed into unique sequences by a nearest-neighbor algorithm in which closely related sequences were merged to remove PCR and sequencing errors. To assign V, D and J gene segments, CDR3 sequences were aligned to IMGT reference sequences. For a sequence to be retained, at least a six-nucleotide match to both a V gene segment and a J gene segment was required. Rearrangements were called productive when the CDR3 lacked stop codons and stayed in frame with V and J; all others were non-productive. CDR3 was defined by IMGT convention, running from the second conserved V-encoded cysteine to the conserved J-encoded phenylalanine. In an earlier analysis of around 640 of the donors, sequences lacking an unambiguous match to a single V gene segment were excluded. In an earlier analysis of around 590 of the donors, a V segment was called functional when productive rearrangements were above 56.7%, and segregating when the standard deviation between donors exceeded 5%. A statistical classification framework was built to diagnose cytomegalovirus status from the catalog of TCR beta chain sequences. A later analysis assigned V and J genes by comparing TCR nucleotide sequences with IMGT/GENE-DB human TR gene sequences. Using the TCRdist pipeline, a later analysis assigned CDR3 sequences along with most-parsimonious VDJ recombination scenarios. In a later analysis, each TCR beta chain was defined by its CDR3 amino acid sequence together with its V-gene family, and reads lacking a unique V-gene family were excluded. As a way to deal with suspected cross-contamination and a sequencing artifact, a later analysis dropped roughly 600 nucleotide sequences that were highly shared and had low generation probability. For each public chain, a later analysis derived a clonal expansion index from normalized ranks of inferred template counts within each repertoire. A later analysis computed generation probabilities with a VDJ recombination model fitted to out-of-frame rearrangements, and checked the results against IGoR. In a later analysis, TCR-TCR, TCR-HLA and TCR-CMV co-occurrence was scored with hypergeometric tests, and a repertoire-size bias correction was applied to TCR pairs. In a later analysis, false discovery rates were estimated by permuting HLA or CMV assignments 20 times. In a later analysis, co-occurring TCRs were grouped using DBSCAN, with TCRdist sequence similarity added in when clustering inside HLA-allele-positive subsets. Repertoires with fewer than 30,000 or more than 120,000 public chains, plus five repertoires with anomalous nucleotide sharing, were excluded from co-occurrence clustering. TCRdb took over this immuneACCESS table, retaining in-frame rearrangements with V and J assigned. Such tables are incomplete; in checked studies, under half of the missing clones stem from an unresolved V gene, and the remainder is unexplained. V and J calls and clone size are given by that table; D and trimming were obtained from the DNA. This sample has 150,000 or so clones in its table, and about 76% of those were observed once. The ten largest clones capture roughly 2% of the sample.

The cohort comprised fewer than 700 healthy bone marrow donors. Cohort members were all nominally healthy when sampled, although unrecorded immune exposures were likely present. The donor was CMV seronegative and belonged to the group of around 350 seronegative cohort members. A peripheral blood sample was provided by each donor, and peripheral blood mononuclear cells were used for TCR beta sequencing. Genomic DNA extraction from the blood cell samples was performed with the Qiagen DNeasy Blood Extraction Kit. The rearrangement combines TRBV10-3 with TRBJ1-1; a stretch of 8 junction bases matches TRBD1. The TCR originated in a female donor in good health and CMV-seronegative. Sequenced: PBMCs. The encoded CDR3 is CAIRGQEEAFF. The base sequence is TGTGCCATCAGGGGACAGGAGGAAGCTTTCTTT.